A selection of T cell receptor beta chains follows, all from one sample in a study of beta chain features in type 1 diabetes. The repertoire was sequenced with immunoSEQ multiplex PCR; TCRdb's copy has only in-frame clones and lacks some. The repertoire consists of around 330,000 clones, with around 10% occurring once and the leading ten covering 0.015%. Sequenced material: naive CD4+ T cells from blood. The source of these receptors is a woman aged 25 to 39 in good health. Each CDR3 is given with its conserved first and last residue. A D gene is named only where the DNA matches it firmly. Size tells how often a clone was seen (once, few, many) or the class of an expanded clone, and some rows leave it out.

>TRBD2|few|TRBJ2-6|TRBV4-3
CASSHQLAGVVGANVLTF
TGCGCCAGCAGCCACCAACTAGCGGGAGTAGTTGGGGCCAACGTCCTGACTTTC
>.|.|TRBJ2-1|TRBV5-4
CASSLFPGSTGNEQFF
TGTGCCAGCAGCTTGTTTCCGGGTTCTACGGGCAATGAGCAGTTCTTC
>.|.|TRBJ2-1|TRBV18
CASSPLETSTGQFF
TGTGCCAGCTCACCACTGGAAACTAGCACCGGGCAGTTCTTC
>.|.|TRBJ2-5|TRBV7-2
CASTRDSLLGTQYF
TGTGCCAGCACCCGAGACTCGCTTCTTGGGACCCAGTACTTC
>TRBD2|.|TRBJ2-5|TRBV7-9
CALYNSGGETQYF
TGTGCCCTCTACAACAGCGGGGGAGAGACCCAGTACTTC
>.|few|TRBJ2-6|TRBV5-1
CASSLARGSGANVLTF
TGCGCCAGCAGCTTGGCCCGGGGCTCTGGGGCCAACGTCCTGACTTTC
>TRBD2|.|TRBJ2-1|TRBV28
CASSPGLAGEQFF
TGTGCCAGCAGTCCGGGACTAGCGGGTGAGCAGTTCTTC
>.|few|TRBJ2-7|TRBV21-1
CASRPTSGASYEQYF
TGTGCCAGCAGACCGACTAGCGGGGCCTCCTACGAGCAGTACTTC
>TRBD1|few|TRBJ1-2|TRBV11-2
CASSRDRSYGYTF
TGTGCCAGCAGCCGGGACAGATCCTATGGCTACACCTTC
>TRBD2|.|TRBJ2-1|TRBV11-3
CASSPVWVAGYNEQFF
TGTGCCAGCAGCCCTGTGTGGGTAGCGGGATACAATGAGCAGTTCTTC
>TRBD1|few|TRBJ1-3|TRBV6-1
CASRTTGTGNTIYF
TGTGCCAGCAGGACGACAGGGACTGGAAACACCATATATTTT
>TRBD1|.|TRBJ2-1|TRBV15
CATSTWDRDEQFF
TGTGCCACCAGCACATGGGACAGGGATGAGCAGTTCTTC
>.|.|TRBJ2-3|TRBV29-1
CSAREGHGTDTQYF
TGCAGCGCCCGTGAGGGCCACGGCACAGATACGCAGTATTTT
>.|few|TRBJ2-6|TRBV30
CAWTISGANVLTF
TGTGCCTGGACAATCTCTGGGGCCAACGTCCTGACTTTC
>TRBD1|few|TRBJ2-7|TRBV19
CASKNPGQSYEQYF
TGTGCCAGCAAGAACCCGGGACAGTCCTACGAGCAGTACTTC
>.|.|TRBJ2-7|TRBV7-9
CASRRTDLYEQYF
TGTGCCAGCAGGCGGACAGACCTCTACGAGCAGTACTTC
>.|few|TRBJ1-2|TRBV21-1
CASSKGTHYGYTF
TGTGCCAGCAGCAAAGGGACACACTATGGCTACACCTTC
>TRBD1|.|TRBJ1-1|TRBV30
CAWRLGQPNTEAFF
TGTGCCTGGAGATTGGGACAGCCGAACACTGAAGCTTTCTTT
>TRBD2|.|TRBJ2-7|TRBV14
CASSQGGLAITEQYF
TGTGCCAGCAGCCAAGGGGGACTAGCGATTACGGAGCAGTACTTC
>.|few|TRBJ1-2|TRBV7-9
CASSPPAGLRYGYTF
TGTGCCAGCAGCCCCCCCGCGGGCCTACGGTATGGCTACACCTTC
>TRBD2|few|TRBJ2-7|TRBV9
CASSVEASGGYEQYF
TGTGCCAGCAGCGTAGAGGCTAGCGGGGGTTACGAGCAGTACTTC
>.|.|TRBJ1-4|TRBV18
CASSPAGLTNEKLFF
TGTGCCAGCTCACCGGCGGGGCTCACTAATGAAAAACTGTTTTTT
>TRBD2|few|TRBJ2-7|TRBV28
CASIALLGGAYEQYF
TGTGCCAGCATTGCCCTTCTTGGGGGGGCCTACGAGCAGTACTTC
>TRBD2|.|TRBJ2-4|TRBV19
CASSSRGGENIQYF
TGTGCCAGTAGTTCACGGGGAGGGGAGAACATTCAGTACTTC
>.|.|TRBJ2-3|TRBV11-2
CASSLPGRETSTDTQYF
TGTGCCAGCAGCTTACCCGGGAGAGAGACTAGCACAGATACGCAGTATTTT
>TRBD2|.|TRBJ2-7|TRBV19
CASSIGASGRLSYEQYF
TGTGCCAGTAGTATAGGGGCTAGCGGGAGATTATCCTACGAGCAGTACTTC
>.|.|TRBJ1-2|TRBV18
CASSPGRNYGYTF
TGTGCCAGCTCACCGGGGAGGAACTATGGCTACACCTTC
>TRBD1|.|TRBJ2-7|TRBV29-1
CSVGDRALSYEQYF
TGCAGCGTGGGGGACAGGGCCCTGTCCTACGAGCAGTACTTC
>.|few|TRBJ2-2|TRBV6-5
CASRQQGANTGELFF
TGTGCCAGCAGACAACAGGGAGCGAACACCGGGGAGCTGTTTTTT
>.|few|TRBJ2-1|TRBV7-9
CASSLIGRVLGEQFF
TGTGCCAGCAGCTTAATTGGCAGGGTTCTGGGTGAGCAGTTCTTC
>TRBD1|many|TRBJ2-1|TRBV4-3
CASSQTPPGQGYNEQFF
TGCGCCAGCAGCCAAACACCGCCGGGACAGGGGTACAATGAGCAGTTCTTC
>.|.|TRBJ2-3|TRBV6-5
CASSYSGGLTDTQYF
TGTGCCAGCAGTTACTCAGGCGGGCTCACAGATACGCAGTATTTT
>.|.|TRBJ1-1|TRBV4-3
CASSQRVNTEAFF
TGCGCCAGCAGCCAACGGGTAAACACTGAAGCTTTCTTT
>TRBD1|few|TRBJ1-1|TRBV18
CASSPGQGGMNTEAFF
TGTGCCAGCTCCCCCGGACAGGGAGGGATGAACACTGAAGCTTTCTTT
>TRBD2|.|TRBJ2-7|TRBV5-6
CASSLGLAVAVSYEQYF
TGTGCCAGCAGCTTGGGACTAGCGGTTGCCGTTTCCTACGAGCAGTACTTC
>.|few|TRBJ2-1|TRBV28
CASSSIVHEQFF
TGTGCCAGCAGTTCTATAGTCCATGAGCAGTTCTTC
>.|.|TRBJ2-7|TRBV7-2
CASSSGVGLGEQYF
TGTGCCAGCAGCTCAGGGGTGGGGCTGGGCGAGCAGTACTTC
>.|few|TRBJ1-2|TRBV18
CASSPSASGSGTHYGYTF
TGTGCCAGCTCACCATCGGCCTCGGGCTCGGGAACCCACTATGGCTACACCTTC
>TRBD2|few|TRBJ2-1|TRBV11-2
CASSQLAGGYNEQFF
TGTGCCAGCAGCCAACTAGCGGGAGGGTACAATGAGCAGTTCTTC
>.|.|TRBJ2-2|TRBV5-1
CASSLSKSRPSGELFF
TGCGCCAGCAGCTTGTCTAAGTCGCGGCCAAGCGGGGAGCTGTTTTTT
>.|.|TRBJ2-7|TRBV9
CASSVGGISSYEQYF
TGTGCCAGCAGCGTAGGGGGCATTAGCTCCTACGAGCAGTACTTC